The 2 T cell receptor beta chains below were found in one sample sequenced in a study of identical twins. TCRdb re-called the 5' RACE reads with MiXCR, one entry per CDR3 protein. The sample shows about 220,000 distinct CDR3 sequences, about 6.7% of them seen only once. These data were likewise used in another study, on T cells expressing NK-cell markers.

Sequenced: CD8+ T cells sorted from blood. These receptors were obtained from a woman in her late teens or twenties in good health.

The chain combines TRBV15 with TRBJ1-1; D possibly corresponds to TRBD1 (5 bases). Trimming took 1 base from V and 4 from J, leaving 16 bases between them. The CDR3 contains 16 residues. The germline V gene encodes CDR1 LNHNV and CDR2 YYDKDF (reference sequence). CDR3 nucleotide sequence: TGTGCCACCAGCAGAGCCTTGACAGCCGCTAGCACTGAAGCTTTCTTT. Its protein product is CATSRALTAASTEAFF.

The table lists this clonotype with a count of one. A single base separates this from a much larger clone, so it may be a read error. The chain couples TRBV7-9 to TRBJ1-2; TRBD1 agrees at 7 bases. CDR3 length equals 14 residues. CDR1 and CDR2 from the germline V gene are SEHNR and FQNEAQ (reference sequence). The CDR3 protein is CASSFGQVNFGYTF. For the CDR3, the DNA is TGTGCCAGCAGCTTCGGACAGGTGAACTTTGGCTACACCTTC.